The source of this TCR beta chain is a study of cytomegalovirus exposure and HLA in healthy donors (dated by TCRdb to 2016 to 2017). General notes on the study: An earlier analysis of some 620 of the donors reported about 260 Gb of sequence data and roughly 120 million unique TCR beta sequences obtained from approximately 180 million T cells. Approximately 310 gigabases of sequencing data and tens of millions of unique TCR sequences were included in an early release covering under 650 HLA-typed donors. Among some 410 genotyped donors of the cohort, an average of about 240,000 unique TCR beta nucleotide sequences were sequenced per donor, roughly 20% of them non-productive. Every repertoire in the discovery cohort had been generated on one and the same sequencing platform. To predict cytomegalovirus infection status, the study combined high-throughput TCR immunosequencing, statistical association of individual TCRs with disease status, and machine learning. Donor age, sex, ethnicity and CMV serostatus were collected together with the repertoire data. To decide whether each TCR beta V gene segment behaved as functional or pseudogenic, an earlier analysis of fewer than 750 of the donors relied on high-throughput TCR beta sequencing. In addition to the first cohort of around 670 subjects, a separate validation cohort of 130 or so different subjects was used. Using immunosequencing, the study profiled T cell repertoires from 666 subjects and related those repertoires to cytomegalovirus serostatus. Of the approximately 370 genotyped donors, 65% to 90% were placed in the genetic ancestry cluster associated with self-reported Caucasian donors. In a later genetic analysis, genome-wide SNP genotypes for about 55% of the roughly 700 donors were used, and that subset was treated as a discovery cohort. The study aimed to test whether cataloging public T cell receptors could reveal signatures of past pathogen exposure. Rather than using new phenotypic data, the later analysis identified candidate immune exposures from TCR beta sequences and from how often those sequences occurred across donors. A later analysis re-examined previously published TCR beta repertoires from around 670 donors and added high-resolution HLA genotyping to investigate patterns of TCR occurrence. About 5 DR-DQ haplotypes were handled as single units for association and clustering, since linkage in the cohort was strong. HLA typing covered class I and class II loci at four-digit resolution. Typing coverage varied by locus: about 620-630 donors for A, B, C, DRB1 and DQB1; roughly 560 for DQA1; about 590 for DPA1; roughly 450 for DPB1.

The study at large found these results: In a later analysis, several top co-occurrence clusters were reported to appear linked to parvovirus B19, influenza, CMV and Epstein-Barr virus. HLA typing was unavailable for some donors at each locus, so association tests used only the typed subset. It was suggested by the authors that the approach could potentially be generalized to other disease states and immunological phenotypes. Presence/absence analyses assumed roughly uniform sequencing depth across donors, an assumption that may not hold. In a later analysis, HLA-associated TCR beta chains showed more clonal expansion and lower generation probabilities than non-associated chains that were equally common. An association between a missense DCLRE1C variant and V-gene and J-gene trimming of TCR beta chains was found in a later genetic analysis and replicated in an independent cohort. The study listed 150 to 200 TCR beta chains as associated with cytomegalovirus. Correlated functional status among segregating V segments might be attributable to linkage disequilibrium, but an unknown experimental factor could not be ruled out. Because the 87-base-pair reads could not distinguish some IMGT-functional V segments, including TRBV6-2 and TRBV6-3, those segments were excluded. A later analysis found that TCR association rates varied across HLA loci, with DRB1 alleles showing the most associated TCRs and HLA-C alleles the fewest. Across donors, most TCR sequences were observed very rarely, whereas some public TCRs were present in many individuals. Broadly in line with IMGT annotations, most TCR beta V segments showed up in productive rearrangements about 90% or about 30% of the time in an earlier analysis of 587 of the donors. According to a later genetic analysis, donors in an Asian-associated ancestry cluster had fewer N-insertions in productive TCRs than the approximately 710-donor mean. When HLA alleles, especially DR and DQ, strongly co-occurred, TCR associations were difficult to assign to individual alleles. The cohort was sequenced for TCR beta chains only, and without alpha or paired-chain data the features that could be detected were limited. A cluster of highly shared sequence variants was judged likely to represent a technical artifact of the sequencing pipeline. In vitro tests confirmed that three of the cytomegalovirus-associated TCR beta chains recognize cytomegalovirus antigens. CMV serostatus was the only immune exposure information available for the cohort. Because counts were too low, about 18 rarely observed V segments, including chromosome 9 orphons, were excluded from the earlier analysis of around 590 of the donors. A further reported finding was that TCR beta sequences accurately predicted the HLA-A and HLA-B alleles for most subjects in the first cohort. In a later analysis, some 18,000 TCR beta sequences were associated with specific HLA alleles at a false discovery rate of 0.05. Cytomegalovirus status was reported to be diagnosed by the classifier with high specificity and sensitivity in both the original and validation cohorts. Most CMV-associated TCR beta chains appeared to be HLA-restricted in a later analysis, and the HLA associations seemed to be driven largely by CMV exposure.

V gives up 5 bases and J gives up 3 bases, and the segment between their germline ends measures 13 bases. The CDR3 runs 14 amino acids, cysteine and phenylalanine included. Solely the CDR3 DNA is kept, with 42 bases framed from the first base. CDR1 is given as MDHEN and CDR2 as SYDVKM, both from the germline V gene. The receptor library was made with the immunoSEQ multiplex PCR assay. The multiplex PCR relied on a mix of 60 forward primers for TCR Vbeta segments and 13 reverse primers for TCR Jbeta segments. The CDR3 region of rearranged TCR beta genes was amplified from genomic DNA with a multiplex PCR assay. The Illumina HiSeq System was used to sequence the amplified TCR beta libraries as 87-base-pair reads. In the original analysis: A later analysis counted about 82 million unique TCR beta chains across the 670 or so repertoires, and some 11 million of these chains were shared by at least two donors. Raw reads were error-corrected and collapsed into unique sequences with a nearest-neighbor algorithm that merged closely related sequences to remove PCR and sequencing errors. CDR3 sequences were aligned to IMGT reference sequences to assign V, D and J gene segments. Each retained sequence needed at least a six-nucleotide match to both a V gene segment and a J gene segment. A rearrangement was called productive if the CDR3 had no stop codons and remained in frame with V and J, and every other rearrangement was called non-productive. CDR3 was defined by IMGT convention, running from the second conserved V-encoded cysteine to the conserved J-encoded phenylalanine. The earlier analysis of 550 to 650 of the donors excluded any sequence lacking an unambiguous match to a single V gene segment. In an earlier analysis of 450 to 700 of the donors, V segments were called functional above 56.7% productive rearrangements and were called segregating when the between-donor standard deviation exceeded 5%. A statistical classification framework was built for diagnosing cytomegalovirus status from the catalog of TCR beta chain sequences. In a later analysis, TCR nucleotide sequences were compared against IMGT/GENE-DB human TR gene sequences so that V and J genes could be assigned. In a later analysis, CDR3 sequences and most-parsimonious VDJ recombination scenarios were assigned using the TCRdist pipeline. In a later analysis, every TCR beta chain was defined by the combination of its CDR3 amino acid sequence and its V-gene family, and reads without a unique V-gene family were dropped. As a way to deal with suspected cross-contamination and a sequencing artifact, a later analysis dropped over 550 nucleotide sequences that were highly shared and had low generation probability. A later analysis calculated a clonal expansion index for each public chain from normalized within-repertoire ranks of inferred template counts. In a later analysis, generation probabilities were computed using a VDJ recombination model fitted to out-of-frame rearrangements, and the results were checked against IGoR. In a later analysis, hypergeometric tests were used to score TCR-TCR, TCR-HLA and TCR-CMV co-occurrence, with a repertoire-size bias correction applied to TCR pairs. A later analysis estimated false discovery rates by permuting HLA or CMV assignments 20 times. In a later analysis, co-occurring TCRs were grouped using DBSCAN, and TCRdist sequence similarity was added for clustering within HLA-allele-positive subsets. Repertoires with fewer than 30,000 or more than 120,000 public chains were left out of co-occurrence clustering, as were about 5 repertoires with anomalous nucleotide sharing. The table comes from immuneACCESS by way of TCRdb, which keeps in-frame sequences with V and J called. Part of the clones is missing from these tables; in studies checked, under half for an unresolved V gene and the rest for unknown reasons. V, J and clone size derive from that table, while D and trimming were established from the DNA sequence. This sample has fewer than 200,000 clones in its table, and over 75% of those were observed once. Approximately 0.55% of the sample rests with the top ten.

Remarks on this clone: Which antigen it targets is not known. Base qualities are missing; no much larger clone stands one base away.

The cohort was made up of hundreds of healthy bone marrow donors. At the time of sampling, all cohort members were nominally healthy, though unrecorded immune exposures were likely present. The donor tested CMV seronegative and was one of the 352 seronegative cohort members. Every donor gave a peripheral blood sample, and the peripheral blood mononuclear cells from that sample were used for TCR beta sequencing. Genomic DNA was extracted from the blood cell samples with the Qiagen DNeasy Blood Extraction Kit. The sequence links TRBV28 to TRBJ1-1; possibly the D gene is TRBD1, per 5 matching bases. The clonotype comes from a woman between 45 and 60 years old in good health and CMV-seronegative. The source material was PBMCs. The bases are TGTGCCAGCAGTGGGAGGATGGGGGACACTGAAGCTTTCTTT. It is translated as CASSGRMGDTEAFF.